The 15 T cell receptor beta chains below come from one sample, sequenced in a study of early T cells in non-severe SARS-CoV-2 infection. TCRdb re-called the 5' RACE reads with MiXCR, one entry per CDR3 protein. The sample has about 83,000 distinct CDR3 sequences; roughly an eighth are singletons. What was sequenced was whole blood. These receptors were obtained from an adult who was a healthcare worker with PCR-confirmed SARS-CoV-2 infection or an uninfected control (not recorded which).

This clonotype was observed a handful of times. V usage is TRBV12-5 and J usage is TRBJ2-1; D is unresolved. Deletions cut 1 base from V and 9 bases from J, with 7 bases between. Germline-derived CDR1 and CDR2 are LGHNT and FRNRAP. CDR3 size: 12 residues. This CDR3 is CASGLAVGEQFF. The CDR3 region has the DNA TGTGCTAGTGGTTTGGCCGTGGGTGAGCAGTTCTTC.

The table lists this clonotype with many counts. The V call is TRBV4-1, the J call TRBJ1-2; no firm D call. The CDR3 totals 16 residues. V was pared by 1 base and J by 2 bases, with 14 bases between. Looked up from germline, CDR1 is MGHRA and CDR2 is YSYEKL. In nucleotides, the CDR3 is TGCGCCAGCAGCCAAGCAACCCCCGATCCCAACTATGGCTACACCTTC. The encoded protein is CASSQATPDPNYGYTF.

This clonotype was picked up a small number of times. The rearrangement joins TRBV29-1 to TRBJ2-6, with 8 bases aligning to TRBD1. This CDR3 is built from 16 residues. CDR1 and CDR2 from the germline V gene are SQVTM and ANQGSEA. Trimming at V came to 4 bases and at J to 0 bases, leaving 5 bases not matched to a gene. CDR3 in amino acids: CSVATGATSGANVLTF. DNA of the CDR3: TGCAGCGTTGCGACAGGGGCTACCTCTGGGGCCAACGTCCTGACTTTC.

This clonotype was seen a handful of times. The chain uses TRBV15 and TRBJ2-7; D ambiguous. The CDR3 has 12 residues. Germline V gives CDR1 LNHNV, CDR2 YYDKDF (reference sequence). V shed 1 base and J shed 6 bases, with 7 bases lying between them. The CDR3 nucleotides read TGTGCCACCAGCAGAGGGAGTGGCGAGCAGTACTTC. As protein: CATSRGSGEQYF.

Only a few counts were recorded for this clonotype. The rearrangement links TRBV7-8 to TRBJ2-1; possibly TRBD1 or TRBD2 for D (5 bases each). Germline lookup yields CDR1 SGHVS and CDR2 FQNEAQ. With 5 bases removed from V and 2 bases from J, the gap between germline ends came to 13 bases. The CDR3 consists of 15 residues. The CDR3 here is CASSRGTPTYNEQFF. The CDR3 DNA follows: TGTGCCAGCAGCCGAGGGACGCCGACCTACAATGAGCAGTTCTTC. Looking up the rest from reference TRBV7-8 and TRBJ2-1 gives the full variable domain: GAGVSQSPRYKVAKRGQDVALRCDPISGHVSLFWYQQALGQGPEFLTYFQNEAQLDKSGLPSDRFFAERPEGSVSTLKIQRTQQEDSAVYLCASSRGTPTYNEQFFGPGTRLTVL.

This sequence joins TRBV4-2 and TRBJ1-3, with 7 positions matching TRBD1. The CDR3 consists of 17 residues. V shed 1 base, J shed 0 bases, and the junction held 6 bases outside the gene matches. Germline CDR1 is LGHNA and CDR2 is YNFKEQ. The CDR3: CASSQGIRTGSGNTIYF. As DNA, the CDR3 is TGTGCCAGCAGCCAAGGTATCAGGACAGGCTCTGGAAACACCATATATTTT.

This clonotype was seen ten or more times. J is TRBJ1-6 and V is TRBV27; weak D call: TRBD1 (5 bases). CDR1 and CDR2 from the germline V gene are MNHEY and SMNVEV (reference sequence). The CDR3 length is 12 residues. Trimming left V 7 bases short and J 8 bases short, with 9 bases between. This chain's CDR3 is CASKTAYSPLHF. The CDR3 nucleotides are TGTGCCAGCAAGACAGCTTATTCACCCCTCCACTTT.

The chain is built from TRBV20-1 and TRBJ2-5; 10 bases line up with TRBD1. The CDR3 is 15 residues long. The V and J ends lost 2 bases and 7 bases, in that order; junction bases with no gene match: 10. The germline V gene has CDR1 DFQATT and CDR2 SNEGSKA (reference sequence). The CDR3 sequence is CSARMSGTGAGTQYF. The CDR3, as DNA: TGCAGTGCTAGAATGTCCGGGACAGGGGCTGGGACCCAGTACTTC.

The chain employs TRBV11-3 and TRBJ2-2; possible D gene TRBD1, 7 bases. Trimming pared 0 bases from V and 11 bases from J, leaving 16 bases between. This CDR3 has 15 amino acids. Germline V gene sequence: CDR1 SGHNT, CDR2 YENEEA. The DNA of the CDR3 is TGTGCCAGCAGCTTAGACAGGGGGGTCTACGGAGAGCTGTTTTTT. It yields the protein CASSLDRGVYGELFF.

The rearrangement uses TRBV6-1 and TRBJ2-2; D is tentatively TRBD1 or TRBD2 (5 bases each). The CDR3 has 16 amino acids. Trimming pared 1 base from V and 4 bases from J, leaving 13 bases between. The germline CDR1 and CDR2 sequences are MNHNS and SASEGT. CDR3 loop: CASSEVRGESTGELFF. The CDR3, as DNA: TGTGCCAGCAGTGAAGTAAGAGGGGAAAGCACCGGGGAGCTGTTTTTT.

The gene calls are TRBV24-1 and TRBJ1-3; D is unclear. The CDR3 consists of 15 residues. The V gene's germline CDR1 is KGHDR and CDR2 SFDVKD. Between the trimmed V and J ends, which lost 2 bases and 1 base, there was a span of 8 bases. CDR3 DNA: TGTGCCACCAGTGATTCACACCAATCTGGAAACACCATATATTTT. It codes for CATSDSHQSGNTIYF.

The V and J genes are TRBV4-2 and TRBJ2-1, with 7 bases fitting TRBD1. CDR1 is LGHNA, CDR2 YNFKEQ, per germline. J was trimmed by 2 bases and V by 0 bases; bases with no gene match: 4. The CDR3 contains 16 residues. This CDR3 is CASSQDPGGAYNEQFF. In nucleotides, the CDR3 is TGTGCCAGCAGCCAAGATCCAGGGGGTGCCTACAATGAGCAGTTCTTC.

There are a few counts of this clonotype. The chain links TRBV20-1 to TRBJ2-3; D possibly uses TRBD1 or TRBD2 (5 bases each). Germline values: CDR1 DFQATT, CDR2 SNEGSKA (reference sequence). The CDR3 covers 13 residues. With 5 bases removed from V and 0 bases from J, the gap between germline ends came to 9 bases. Here the CDR3 reads CSAGTRSTDTQYF. Written as DNA, the CDR3 is TGCAGTGCTGGGACCAGAAGCACAGATACGCAGTATTTT.

The V and J genes are TRBV7-2 and TRBJ1-2; D possibly corresponds to TRBD1 (6 bases). Germline V CDR1 and CDR2: SGHTA, FQGNSA. The V end was cut by 5 bases, the J end by 8 bases, with 15 bases between. The CDR3 runs to 13 residues. The CDR3 sequence is CASSPRRGLGYTF. The CDR3 nucleotides are TGTGCCAGCAGCCCCCGCAGGGGCTTAGGCTACACCTTC.

This clonotype was seen repeatedly, ten times or more. The chain carries TRBV4-3 and TRBJ2-3; 9 nucleotides line up with TRBD2. CDR1 is LGHNA, CDR2 YSLEER, per germline. The CDR3 loop spans 17 amino acids. The V segment lost 3 bases and the J segment 2 bases; nucleotides outside the gene matches: 9. The CDR3 here is CASSHDGAGGSTDTQYF. In DNA, the CDR3 is TGCGCCAGCAGCCACGACGGAGCGGGAGGATCCACAGATACGCAGTATTTT.